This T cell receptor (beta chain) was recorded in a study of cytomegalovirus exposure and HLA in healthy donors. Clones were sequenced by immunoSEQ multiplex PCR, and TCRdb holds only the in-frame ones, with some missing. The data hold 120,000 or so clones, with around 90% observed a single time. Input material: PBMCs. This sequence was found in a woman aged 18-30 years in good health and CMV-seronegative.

Here the CDR3 reads CASSEIAGVKDTQYF. The CDR3 nucleotides read TGTGCCAGCAGCGAGATAGCGGGAGTGAAAGATACGCAGTATTTT. The chain links TRBV9 to TRBJ2-3; 9 positions agree with TRBD2. Germline V CDR1 and CDR2: SGDLS, YYNGEE. With V trimmed by 3 bases and J by 5 bases, 7 bases remained unmatched. This CDR3 spans 15 amino acids.